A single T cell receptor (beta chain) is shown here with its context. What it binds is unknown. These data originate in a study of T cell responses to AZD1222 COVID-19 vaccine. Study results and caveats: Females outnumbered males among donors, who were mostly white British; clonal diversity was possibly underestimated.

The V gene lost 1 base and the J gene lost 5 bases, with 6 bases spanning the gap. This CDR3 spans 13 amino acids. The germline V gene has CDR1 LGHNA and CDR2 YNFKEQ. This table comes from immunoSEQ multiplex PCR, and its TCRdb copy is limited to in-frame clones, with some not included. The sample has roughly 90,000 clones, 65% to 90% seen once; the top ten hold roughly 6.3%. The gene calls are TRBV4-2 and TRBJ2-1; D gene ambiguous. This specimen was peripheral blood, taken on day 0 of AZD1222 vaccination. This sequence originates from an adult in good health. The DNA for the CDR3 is TGTGCCAGCAGCCAAGGCCTTGACAATGAGCAGTTCTTC. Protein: CASSQGLDNEQFF.